These 18 T cell receptor beta chains came from one sample sequenced in a study of control samples from healthy donors and cancer patients. Clones were read by immunoSEQ multiplex PCR, and TCRdb kept only the in-frame ones, dropping some. This sample has roughly 130,000 clones; 75% to 95% occur once, and the top ten carry 2% to 3%. The material sequenced was blood. The receptor source for this set is a man between 18 and 35 years old in good health.

The CDR3 bases are TGTGCCAGCAGCCCCGGGGGGGCGTACGAAAAACTGTTTTTT. Translation gives CASSPGGAYEKLFF. The V gene is TRBV5-4, the J gene TRBJ1-4; TRBD1 might be the D (6 bases). The CDR3 spans 14 residues. Germline-derived CDR1 and CDR2 are SGHNT and YYREEE (reference sequence). V was cut by 4 bases and J by 8 bases, with 15 bases left in between.

The chain uses TRBV6-6 and TRBJ1-1; 9 bases line up with TRBD1. The V gene end was trimmed by 5 bases and the J gene end by 0 bases; junction bases not matched to a gene: 7. The CDR3 is 16 amino acids. Germline V gives CDR1 MNHNY, CDR2 SVGAGI (reference sequence). The DNA for the CDR3 is TGTGCCAGCAGTCCTGAACAGGGGGCTATGAACACTGAAGCTTTCTTT. It encodes CASSPEQGAMNTEAFF.

The CDR3 sequence: CASSEFGTSSGNTIYF. Written as DNA, the CDR3 is TGTGCCAGCAGTGAATTTGGGACCAGCTCTGGAAACACCATATATTTT. The chain employs TRBV6-1 and TRBJ1-3, with D possibly matching TRBD1 (5 bases). The germline V gene has CDR1 MNHNS and CDR2 SASEGT. Trimming took 2 bases from V and 0 from J, leaving 11 bases between them. The CDR3 totals 16 residues.

The genes are TRBV5-1 and TRBJ2-7, with 12 bases fitting TRBD1. CDR1 and CDR2 from the germline V gene are SGHRS and YFSETQ. The CDR3 spans 17 residues. Trimming removed 4 bases from V and 1 base from J; junction bases left unmatched: 9. The CDR3 DNA sequence: TGCGCCAGCAGCCAACCGGGACAGGGGGCATATTCCTACGAGCAGTACTTC. This translates into CASSQPGQGAYSYEQYF.

This chain joins TRBV3-1 (or the pseudogene TRBV3-2) and TRBJ2-2; perhaps TRBD1 as D (6 bases). The CDR3 extends over 13 amino acids. V lost 4 bases to trimming and J lost 6 bases, with 9 bases between them. Germline V gene data show CDR1 as LGHDT and CDR2 as YNNKEL (reference sequence). The CDR3 is CASSRGGSGELFF. CDR3 in DNA: TGTGCCAGCAGCCGTGGGGGCTCCGGGGAGCTGTTTTTT.

The chain carries TRBV19 and TRBJ2-2; D may be TRBD2 (6 bases). This CDR3 has 14 residues. The germline V and J ends were trimmed by 8 bases and 5 bases, with 15 bases remaining between them. In germline, CDR1 is LNHDA, CDR2 SQIVND (reference sequence). The CDR3 sequence: CASYPGLLTGELFF. The CDR3 coding sequence is TGTGCCAGTTACCCGGGACTCCTGACCGGGGAGCTGTTTTTT.

The V and J genes are TRBV28 and TRBJ2-3; maybe TRBD2 (6 bases). The CDR3 sequence is 13 residues long. Per the germline V gene, CDR1 is MDHEN and CDR2 is SYDVKM. The V gene lost 4 bases and the J gene lost 1 base, with 6 bases spanning the gap. The CDR3 sequence: CASSWEGTDTQYF. Written as DNA, the CDR3 is TGTGCCAGCAGTTGGGAGGGCACAGATACGCAGTATTTT.

The V gene is TRBV5-4, the J gene TRBJ2-3; 10 nucleotides agree with TRBD1. The J segment lost 2 bases and the V segment lost 2 bases, leaving 2 bases of the junction unmatched. Germline-derived CDR1 and CDR2 are SGHNT and YYREEE (reference sequence). CDR3 length: 15 residues. This CDR3 reads CASSFGTGATDTQYF. The CDR3 DNA sequence: TGTGCCAGCAGCTTCGGGACAGGGGCCACAGATACGCAGTATTTT.

This chain links TRBV10-3 with TRBJ1-6; D is perhaps TRBD1 (5 bases). Per the germline V gene, CDR1 is ENHRY and CDR2 is SYGVKD. Trimming removed 2 bases from V and 3 bases from J, with 20 bases in between. The CDR3 totals 19 residues. CDR3: CAISENDRTIWDYNSPLHF. DNA for the CDR3: TGTGCCATCAGTGAGAATGACAGAACCATATGGGACTATAATTCACCCCTCCACTTT.

In this sample, this clone turned up once. V usage is TRBV19 and J usage is TRBJ1-1, with D hard to call. V lost 7 bases to trimming and J lost 6 bases, with 12 bases between them. The CDR3 is 12 amino acids. The germline V gene has CDR1 LNHDA and CDR2 SQIVND (reference sequence). DNA for the CDR3: TGTGCCAGTACTTATTCTGGGGCTGAAGCTTTCTTT. As protein: CASTYSGAEAFF.

This chain links TRBV11-3 with TRBJ2-7; D gene ambiguous. Trimming stripped 5 bases from V and 2 bases from J, with 13 bases between. The CDR3 is 14 residues long. CDR1 SGHNT and CDR2 YENEEA come from the germline V gene. The CDR3 DNA sequence: TGTGCCAGCAGCCCTTATCCTGCGGCCTACGAGCAGTACGTC. Amino acid sequence: CASSPYPAAYEQYV.

On this clone: Sequence at one end of the junction differs from germline and may be a read error. This sequence joins TRBV7-8 and TRBJ1-1; D remains unclear. The CDR3 sequence is 14 residues long. Germline CDR1 and CDR2: SGHVS and FQNEAQ. CDR3 sequence: CASRFFEKNTEAFF. The CDR3 bases are TGTGCCAGCCGCTTTTTTGAAAAGAACACTGAAGCTTTCTTT.

This clone was counted a single time. The J gene is TRBJ1-2, the V gene TRBV30; the D gene is possibly TRBD1 (6 bases). The CDR3 sequence is 13 residues long. Germline V lookup: CDR1 GTSNPN, CDR2 SVGIG (reference sequence). Trimming removed 3 bases from V and 1 base from J, with 9 bases in between. This CDR3 is CAWSRQVNYGYTF. For the CDR3, the DNA is TGTGCCTGGAGCCGACAGGTTAACTATGGCTACACCTTC.

This sequence joins TRBV18 and TRBJ1-4, with a possible D match to TRBD1 (5 bases). This CDR3 contains 15 residues. Per germline, CDR1 KGHSH and CDR2 LQKENI. V gave up 0 bases and J gave up 5 bases, with 10 bases separating them. CDR3 sequence reads: CASSPPGQSNEKLFF. The DNA for the CDR3 is TGTGCCAGCTCACCACCGGGGCAGTCAAATGAAAAACTGTTTTTT.

The V gene is TRBV6-2 or TRBV6-3, the J gene TRBJ1-2, with D hard to call. Germline V gene data show CDR1 as MNHEY and CDR2 as SVGEGT. V was trimmed by 5 bases and J by 4 bases, leaving 14 bases between them. CDR3 length: 14 amino acids. CDR3 bases: TGTGCCAGCAGTGAGACATCGGACTCCTATGGCTACACCTTC. As protein: CASSETSDSYGYTF.

The V call is TRBV14, the J call TRBJ2-7; 7 nucleotides line up with TRBD1. CDR1 SGHDN and CDR2 FVKESK come from the germline V gene. The CDR3 loop spans 13 amino acids. V was clipped by 1 base and J by 3 bases; unmatched bases: 0. The CDR3 protein is CASSQGDSYEQYV. The CDR3, as DNA: TGTGCCAGCAGCCAAGGGGACAGCTACGAGCAGTACGTC.

This chain links TRBV6-5 with TRBJ2-1; the match to TRBD2 covers 9 bases. CDR1 and CDR2 (germline): MNHEY, SVGAGI. The V gene end was trimmed by 6 bases and the J gene end by 3 bases; junction bases not matched to a gene: 6. CDR3 size: 15 residues. The CDR3 DNA is TGTGCCAGCAGCCAGGGACTAGCCCACTACAATGAGCAGTTCTTC. It encodes CASSQGLAHYNEQFF.

This clone was counted once. This chain links TRBV6-1 with TRBJ1-6, with D maybe TRBD1 (5 bases). V lost 1 base and J lost 10, with 14 bases in between. The V gene's germline CDR1 is MNHNS and CDR2 SASEGT. The CDR3 is made up of 15 amino acids. DNA of the CDR3: TGTGCCAGCAGTGAAGTCGGGGGTTTGGGCTCACCCCTCCACTTT. This encodes CASSEVGGLGSPLHF.